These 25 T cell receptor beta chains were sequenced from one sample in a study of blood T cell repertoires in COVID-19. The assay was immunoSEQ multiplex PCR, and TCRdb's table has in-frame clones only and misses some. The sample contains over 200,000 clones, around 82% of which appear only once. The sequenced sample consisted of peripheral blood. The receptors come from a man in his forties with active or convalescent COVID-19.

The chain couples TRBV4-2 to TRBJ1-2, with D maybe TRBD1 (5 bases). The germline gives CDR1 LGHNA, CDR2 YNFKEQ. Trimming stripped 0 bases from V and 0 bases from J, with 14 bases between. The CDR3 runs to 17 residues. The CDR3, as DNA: TGTGCCAGCAGCCAAGATTGGAATAGGGGCGCTAACTATGGCTACACCTTC. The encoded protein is CASSQDWNRGANYGYTF.

Here the CDR3 reads CAIRAGVTEAFF. CDR3 in DNA: TGTGCCATCAGGGCAGGGGTAACTGAAGCTTTCTTT. The chain uses TRBV10-3 and TRBJ1-1; a weak D match, TRBD1 (6 bases). The germline V gene has CDR1 ENHRY and CDR2 SYGVKD. V gave up 6 bases and J gave up 5 bases, with 10 bases separating them. CDR3 length: 12 amino acids.

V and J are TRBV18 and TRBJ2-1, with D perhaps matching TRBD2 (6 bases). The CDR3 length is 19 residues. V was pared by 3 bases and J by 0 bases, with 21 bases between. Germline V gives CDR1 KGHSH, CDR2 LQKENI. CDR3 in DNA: TGTGCCAGCTCACCGGAAAGTTACGGGAGCGTCAGCTCCTACAATGAGCAGTTCTTC. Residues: CASSPESYGSVSSYNEQFF.

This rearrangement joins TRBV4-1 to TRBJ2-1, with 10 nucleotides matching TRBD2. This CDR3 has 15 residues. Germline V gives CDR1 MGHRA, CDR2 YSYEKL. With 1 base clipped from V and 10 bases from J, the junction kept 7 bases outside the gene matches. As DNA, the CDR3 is TGCGCCAGCAGCCAAGCTCTAGCGGGAGAGGAGGAGCAGTTCTTC. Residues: CASSQALAGEEEQFF.

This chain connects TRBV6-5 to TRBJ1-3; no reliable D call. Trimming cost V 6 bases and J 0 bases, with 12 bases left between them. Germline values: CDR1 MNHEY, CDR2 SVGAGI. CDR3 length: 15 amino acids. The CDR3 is CASSRLEISGNTIYF. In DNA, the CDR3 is TGTGCCAGCAGCCGACTGGAGATCTCTGGAAACACCATATATTTT.

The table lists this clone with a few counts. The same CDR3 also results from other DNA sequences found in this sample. The CDR3 reads CAWSVQGNQPQHF. For the CDR3, the DNA is TGTGCCTGGAGTGTACAGGGGAATCAGCCCCAGCATTTT. This sequence joins TRBV30 and TRBJ1-5; 7 positions agree with TRBD1. CDR1 GTSNPN and CDR2 SVGIG come from the germline V gene (reference sequence). The CDR3 sequence is 13 residues long. The V gene end was trimmed by 0 bases and the J gene end by 4 bases; junction bases not matched to a gene: 0.

The CDR3 reads CASSPGLNYGYTF. For the CDR3, the DNA is TGTGCCAGCAGTCCAGGACTTAACTATGGCTACACCTTC. The rearrangement links TRBV2 to TRBJ1-2; no firm D call. V gave up 5 bases and J gave up 1 base, with 8 bases separating them. The CDR3 spans 13 residues. Germline V gives CDR1 SNHLY, CDR2 FYNNEI.

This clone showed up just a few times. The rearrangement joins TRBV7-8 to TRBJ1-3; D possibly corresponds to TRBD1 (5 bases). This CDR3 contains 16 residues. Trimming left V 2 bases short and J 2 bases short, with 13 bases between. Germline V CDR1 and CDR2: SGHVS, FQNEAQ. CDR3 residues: CASSLRGGSPGNTIYF. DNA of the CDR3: TGTGCCAGCAGCTTACGGGGGGGTTCGCCTGGAAACACCATATATTTT.

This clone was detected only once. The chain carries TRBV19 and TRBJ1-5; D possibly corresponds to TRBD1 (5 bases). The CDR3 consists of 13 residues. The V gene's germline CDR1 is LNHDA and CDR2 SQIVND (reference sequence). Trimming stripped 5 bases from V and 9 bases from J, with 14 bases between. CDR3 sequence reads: CASSLKGSGPQHF. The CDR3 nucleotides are TGTGCCAGTAGTCTGAAGGGGTCAGGGCCCCAGCATTTT. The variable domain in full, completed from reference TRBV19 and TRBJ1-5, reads DGGITQSPKYLFRKEGQNVTLSCEQNLNHDAMYWYRQDPGQGLRLIYYSQIVNDFQKGDIAEGYSVSREKKESFPLTVTSAQKNPTAFYLCASSLKGSGPQHFGDGTRLSIL.

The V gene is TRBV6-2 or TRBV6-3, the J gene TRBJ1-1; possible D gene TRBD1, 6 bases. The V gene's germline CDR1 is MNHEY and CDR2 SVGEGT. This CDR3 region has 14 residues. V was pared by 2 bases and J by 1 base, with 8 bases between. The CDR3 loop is CASSYPTGNTEAFF. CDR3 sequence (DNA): TGTGCCAGCAGTTACCCGACAGGGAACACTGAAGCTTTCTTT.

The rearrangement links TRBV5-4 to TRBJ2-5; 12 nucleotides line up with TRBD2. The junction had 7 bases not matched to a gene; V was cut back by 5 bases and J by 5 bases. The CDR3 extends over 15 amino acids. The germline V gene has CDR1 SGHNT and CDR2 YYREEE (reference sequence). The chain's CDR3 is CASSLTSGSRETQYF. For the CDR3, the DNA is TGTGCCAGCAGTCTGACTAGCGGGAGTAGGGAGACCCAGTACTTC. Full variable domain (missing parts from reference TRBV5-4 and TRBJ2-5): ETGVTQSPTHLIKTRGQQVTLRCSSQSGHNTVSWYQQALGQGPQFIFQYYREEENGRGNFPPRFSGLQFPNYSSELNVNALELDDSALYLCASSLTSGSRETQYFGPGTRLLVL.

DNA of the CDR3: TGTGCCAGCAGCTCTTTCTATGGCAGGGGGCAATCTAACTATGGCTACACCTTC. Its translation: CASSSFYGRGQSNYGYTF. The J gene is TRBJ1-2, the V gene TRBV7-2; 8 bases align to TRBD1. Looked up from germline, CDR1 is SGHTA and CDR2 is FQGNSA. The CDR3 spans 18 residues. V gave up 4 bases and J gave up 0 bases; unmatched junction bases: 13.

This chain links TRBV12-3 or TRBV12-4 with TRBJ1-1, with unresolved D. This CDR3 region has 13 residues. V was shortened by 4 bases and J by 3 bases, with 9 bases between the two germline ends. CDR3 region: CASSSGIHTEAFF. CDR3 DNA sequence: TGTGCCAGCAGTTCGGGGATCCACACTGAAGCTTTCTTT.

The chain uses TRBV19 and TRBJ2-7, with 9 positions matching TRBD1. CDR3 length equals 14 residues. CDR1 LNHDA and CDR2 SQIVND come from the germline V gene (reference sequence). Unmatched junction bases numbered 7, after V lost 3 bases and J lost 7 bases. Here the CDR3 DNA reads TGTGCCAGTAGTATCGGGGGGACAGGGAATGAGCAGTACTTC. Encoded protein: CASSIGGTGNEQYF.

CDR3 region: CASSSFEGNEQFF. CDR3 bases: TGTGCCAGCAGCTCCTTCGAGGGCAATGAGCAGTTCTTC. The chain combines TRBV14 with TRBJ2-1, with D maybe TRBD2 (5 bases). Trimming removed 5 bases at V and 6 bases at J, with 11 bases between. The CDR3 loop spans 13 amino acids. CDR1 SGHDN and CDR2 FVKESK come from the germline V gene. The full variable domain, completed using reference TRBV14 and TRBJ2-1, is EAGVTQFPSHSVIEKGQTVTLRCDPISGHDNLYWYRRVMGKEIKFLLHFVKESKQDESGMPNNRFLAERTGGTYSTLKVQPAELEDSGVYFCASSSFEGNEQFFGPGTRLTVL.

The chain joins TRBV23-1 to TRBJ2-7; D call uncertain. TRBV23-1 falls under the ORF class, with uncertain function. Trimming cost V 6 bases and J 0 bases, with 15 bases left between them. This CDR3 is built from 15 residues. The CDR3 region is CASRSFRLSSYEQYF. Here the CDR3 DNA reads TGCGCCAGCAGATCTTTCAGACTGAGCTCCTACGAGCAGTACTTC.

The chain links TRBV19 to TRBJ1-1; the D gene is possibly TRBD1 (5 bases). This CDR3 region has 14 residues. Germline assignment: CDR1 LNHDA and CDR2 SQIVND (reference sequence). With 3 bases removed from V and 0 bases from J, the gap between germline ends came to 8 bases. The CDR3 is CASSMAGVNTEAFF. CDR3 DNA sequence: TGTGCCAGTAGTATGGCGGGGGTGAACACTGAAGCTTTCTTT.

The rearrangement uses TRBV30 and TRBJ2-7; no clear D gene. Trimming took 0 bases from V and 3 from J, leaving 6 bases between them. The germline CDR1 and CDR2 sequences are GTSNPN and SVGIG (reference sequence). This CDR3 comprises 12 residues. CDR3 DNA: TGTGCCTGGAGTGTGGCTGGCTACGAGCAGTACTTC. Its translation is CAWSVAGYEQYF.

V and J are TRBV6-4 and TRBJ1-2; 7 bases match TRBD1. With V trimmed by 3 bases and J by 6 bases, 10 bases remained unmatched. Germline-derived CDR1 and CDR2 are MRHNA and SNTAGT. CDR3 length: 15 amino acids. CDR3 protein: CASSDAGGSLDGYTF. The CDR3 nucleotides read TGTGCCAGCAGTGATGCAGGGGGGTCCTTGGATGGCTACACCTTC.

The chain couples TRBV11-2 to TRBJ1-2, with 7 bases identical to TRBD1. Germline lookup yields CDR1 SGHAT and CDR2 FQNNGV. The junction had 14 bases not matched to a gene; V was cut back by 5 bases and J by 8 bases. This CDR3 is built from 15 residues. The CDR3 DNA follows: TGTGCCAGCAGCCGCCAAATACAGGGGACCGGCGGCTACACCTTC. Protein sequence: CASSRQIQGTGGYTF.

This chain's CDR3 is CASSQGLSQGNQPQHF. The CDR3, as DNA: TGTGCCAGCAGCCAAGGCCTCAGCCAGGGAAATCAGCCCCAGCATTTT. V is TRBV3-1 (or the pseudogene TRBV3-2) and J is TRBJ1-5; D possibly corresponds to TRBD1 (5 bases). The CDR3 consists of 16 residues. Germline CDR1 is LGHDT and CDR2 is YNNKEL (reference sequence). Trimming removed 1 base from V and 4 bases from J, with 14 bases in between.

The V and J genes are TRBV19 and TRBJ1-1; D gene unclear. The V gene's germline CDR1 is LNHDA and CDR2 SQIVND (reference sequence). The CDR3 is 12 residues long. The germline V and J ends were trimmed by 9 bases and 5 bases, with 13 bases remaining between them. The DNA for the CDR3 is TGTGCCAGCCGGGGTTCGGGGACTGAAGCTTTCTTT. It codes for CASRGSGTEAFF.

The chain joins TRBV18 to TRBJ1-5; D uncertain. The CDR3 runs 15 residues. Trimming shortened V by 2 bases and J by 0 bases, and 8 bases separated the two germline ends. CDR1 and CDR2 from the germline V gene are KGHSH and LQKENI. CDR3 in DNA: TGTGCCAGCTCACCAACAACAACTAGCAATCAGCCCCAGCATTTT. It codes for CASSPTTTSNQPQHF.

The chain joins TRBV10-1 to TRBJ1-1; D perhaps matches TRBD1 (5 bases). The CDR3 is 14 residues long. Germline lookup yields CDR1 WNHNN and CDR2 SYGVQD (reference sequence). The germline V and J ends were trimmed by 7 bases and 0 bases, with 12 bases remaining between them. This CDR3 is CASTPDSLNTEAFF. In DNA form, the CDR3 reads TGCGCCAGCACACCAGACAGTTTGAACACTGAAGCTTTCTTT.

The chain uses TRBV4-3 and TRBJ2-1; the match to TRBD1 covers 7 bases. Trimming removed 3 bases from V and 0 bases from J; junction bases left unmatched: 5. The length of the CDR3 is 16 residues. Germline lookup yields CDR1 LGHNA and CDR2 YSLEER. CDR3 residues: CASSQDGTASYNEQFF. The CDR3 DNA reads TGCGCCAGCAGCCAGGACGGGACAGCCTCCTACAATGAGCAGTTCTTC.